This record covers a single T cell receptor (beta chain). This clonotype was detected ten times or more. No cognate antigen has been identified for it. No base qualities exist here, and no much larger clone lies one base off it. This sample stems from a study of T cell repertoires in cytomegalovirus infection (dated by TCRdb to between 2018 and 2020). Turning to the overall study: Donor HLA type was relevant to the analysis, because carriage of CMV infection together with the matching HLA type was indicated by public TCR beta signatures. The investigation overall reported the following: In both this cohort and an independent cohort of 352 donors, the cumulative frequency of public TCR beta family members distinguished carriers of CMV infection plus the relevant HLA type. In the ex vivo response, HLA-C-restricted CMV-specific TCR beta clonotypes were dominant, and in two of eight donors the single most frequent clonotype came from this HLA-C-restricted group.

Instrument on record: Illumina HiSeq 1500. TCRdb reprocessed the public reads (quality trimming at Q25 with fastp, clone calling with MiXCR) and kept in-frame beta chains. Rows are unified per CDR3 protein, each entry keeping the most common DNA and genes. This sample holds almost 550,000 distinct CDR3 sequences; more than 15% were observed only once. The ten largest make up 20% to 30% of the sample. Trimming takes 5 bases off V and 6 bases off J; junction bases not matched to a gene: 7. Including the terminal cysteine and phenylalanine, the CDR3 comprises 14 residues. The retained sequence is limited to the CDR3, 42 bases, with the frame set at the first base. From the germline V gene, CDR1 is SGHTA and CDR2 is FQGNSA.

The receptor's source is a human donor in good health (CMV status not recorded). Some clones in this sample may be carry-over from other donors' samples. In this chain, TRBV7-2 is recombined with TRBJ2-7; 10 middle bases align to TRBD1. The sample comprised CD8+ T cells from PBMCs. The CDR3 is CASSPRQGAVEQYF. The sequenced DNA: TGTGCCAGCAGCCCACGACAGGGGGCTGTCGAGCAGTACTTC.